The following is a T cell receptor (beta chain) sequence with its context. The data are from a study of blood T cell repertoires in COVID-19. CDR3 length: 13 residues. CDR1 and CDR2 (germline): ENHRY, SYGVKD. The J segment lost 4 bases and the V segment lost 4 bases, leaving 3 bases of the junction unmatched. TCRdb keeps only in-frame clones here, not all; method: immunoSEQ multiplex PCR. This table holds about 110,000 clones, more than 70% found once. Sequencing input: peripheral blood. This receptor was identified in a woman aged 50 to 60 with acute or convalescent COVID-19. This chain joins TRBV10-3 and TRBJ1-2; 7 nucleotides line up with TRBD1. CDR3 bases: TGTGCCATCAGTGGGGGACAGAGCTATGGCTACACCTTC. Translation: CAISGGQSYGYTF.